The following is a T cell receptor (beta chain) sequence with its context. Its antigen remains unidentified. The source of the sample is a study of beta chain features in type 1 diabetes. The study's findings and limits: All four CD4+ subsets from Type 1 diabetes patients carried moderately but significantly shorter TCRB CDR3s.

The whole isolated RNA underwent reverse transcription, so sequencing captured expressed TCRB transcripts. Assay used: immunoSEQ multiplex PCR; TCRdb lists only in-frame clones, some missing. The repertoire has under 150,000 clones, 17% of them found once; the top ten carry roughly 2.6%. V shed 3 bases, J shed 0 bases, and the junction held 3 bases outside the gene matches. There are 16 residues in the CDR3. Germline-derived CDR1 and CDR2 are SGHNT and YYREEE (reference sequence). Sequences were obtained from central memory CD4+ T cells from blood. This TCR was recovered from a man between 18 and 35 years old with type 1 diabetes. V gene TRBV5-4 combines with J gene TRBJ2-3; the match to TRBD2 covers 11 bases. Written as DNA, the CDR3 is TGTGCCAGCAGCTCTAGCGGGAGGTTAAGCACAGATACGCAGTATTTT. This encodes CASSSSGRLSTDTQYF.